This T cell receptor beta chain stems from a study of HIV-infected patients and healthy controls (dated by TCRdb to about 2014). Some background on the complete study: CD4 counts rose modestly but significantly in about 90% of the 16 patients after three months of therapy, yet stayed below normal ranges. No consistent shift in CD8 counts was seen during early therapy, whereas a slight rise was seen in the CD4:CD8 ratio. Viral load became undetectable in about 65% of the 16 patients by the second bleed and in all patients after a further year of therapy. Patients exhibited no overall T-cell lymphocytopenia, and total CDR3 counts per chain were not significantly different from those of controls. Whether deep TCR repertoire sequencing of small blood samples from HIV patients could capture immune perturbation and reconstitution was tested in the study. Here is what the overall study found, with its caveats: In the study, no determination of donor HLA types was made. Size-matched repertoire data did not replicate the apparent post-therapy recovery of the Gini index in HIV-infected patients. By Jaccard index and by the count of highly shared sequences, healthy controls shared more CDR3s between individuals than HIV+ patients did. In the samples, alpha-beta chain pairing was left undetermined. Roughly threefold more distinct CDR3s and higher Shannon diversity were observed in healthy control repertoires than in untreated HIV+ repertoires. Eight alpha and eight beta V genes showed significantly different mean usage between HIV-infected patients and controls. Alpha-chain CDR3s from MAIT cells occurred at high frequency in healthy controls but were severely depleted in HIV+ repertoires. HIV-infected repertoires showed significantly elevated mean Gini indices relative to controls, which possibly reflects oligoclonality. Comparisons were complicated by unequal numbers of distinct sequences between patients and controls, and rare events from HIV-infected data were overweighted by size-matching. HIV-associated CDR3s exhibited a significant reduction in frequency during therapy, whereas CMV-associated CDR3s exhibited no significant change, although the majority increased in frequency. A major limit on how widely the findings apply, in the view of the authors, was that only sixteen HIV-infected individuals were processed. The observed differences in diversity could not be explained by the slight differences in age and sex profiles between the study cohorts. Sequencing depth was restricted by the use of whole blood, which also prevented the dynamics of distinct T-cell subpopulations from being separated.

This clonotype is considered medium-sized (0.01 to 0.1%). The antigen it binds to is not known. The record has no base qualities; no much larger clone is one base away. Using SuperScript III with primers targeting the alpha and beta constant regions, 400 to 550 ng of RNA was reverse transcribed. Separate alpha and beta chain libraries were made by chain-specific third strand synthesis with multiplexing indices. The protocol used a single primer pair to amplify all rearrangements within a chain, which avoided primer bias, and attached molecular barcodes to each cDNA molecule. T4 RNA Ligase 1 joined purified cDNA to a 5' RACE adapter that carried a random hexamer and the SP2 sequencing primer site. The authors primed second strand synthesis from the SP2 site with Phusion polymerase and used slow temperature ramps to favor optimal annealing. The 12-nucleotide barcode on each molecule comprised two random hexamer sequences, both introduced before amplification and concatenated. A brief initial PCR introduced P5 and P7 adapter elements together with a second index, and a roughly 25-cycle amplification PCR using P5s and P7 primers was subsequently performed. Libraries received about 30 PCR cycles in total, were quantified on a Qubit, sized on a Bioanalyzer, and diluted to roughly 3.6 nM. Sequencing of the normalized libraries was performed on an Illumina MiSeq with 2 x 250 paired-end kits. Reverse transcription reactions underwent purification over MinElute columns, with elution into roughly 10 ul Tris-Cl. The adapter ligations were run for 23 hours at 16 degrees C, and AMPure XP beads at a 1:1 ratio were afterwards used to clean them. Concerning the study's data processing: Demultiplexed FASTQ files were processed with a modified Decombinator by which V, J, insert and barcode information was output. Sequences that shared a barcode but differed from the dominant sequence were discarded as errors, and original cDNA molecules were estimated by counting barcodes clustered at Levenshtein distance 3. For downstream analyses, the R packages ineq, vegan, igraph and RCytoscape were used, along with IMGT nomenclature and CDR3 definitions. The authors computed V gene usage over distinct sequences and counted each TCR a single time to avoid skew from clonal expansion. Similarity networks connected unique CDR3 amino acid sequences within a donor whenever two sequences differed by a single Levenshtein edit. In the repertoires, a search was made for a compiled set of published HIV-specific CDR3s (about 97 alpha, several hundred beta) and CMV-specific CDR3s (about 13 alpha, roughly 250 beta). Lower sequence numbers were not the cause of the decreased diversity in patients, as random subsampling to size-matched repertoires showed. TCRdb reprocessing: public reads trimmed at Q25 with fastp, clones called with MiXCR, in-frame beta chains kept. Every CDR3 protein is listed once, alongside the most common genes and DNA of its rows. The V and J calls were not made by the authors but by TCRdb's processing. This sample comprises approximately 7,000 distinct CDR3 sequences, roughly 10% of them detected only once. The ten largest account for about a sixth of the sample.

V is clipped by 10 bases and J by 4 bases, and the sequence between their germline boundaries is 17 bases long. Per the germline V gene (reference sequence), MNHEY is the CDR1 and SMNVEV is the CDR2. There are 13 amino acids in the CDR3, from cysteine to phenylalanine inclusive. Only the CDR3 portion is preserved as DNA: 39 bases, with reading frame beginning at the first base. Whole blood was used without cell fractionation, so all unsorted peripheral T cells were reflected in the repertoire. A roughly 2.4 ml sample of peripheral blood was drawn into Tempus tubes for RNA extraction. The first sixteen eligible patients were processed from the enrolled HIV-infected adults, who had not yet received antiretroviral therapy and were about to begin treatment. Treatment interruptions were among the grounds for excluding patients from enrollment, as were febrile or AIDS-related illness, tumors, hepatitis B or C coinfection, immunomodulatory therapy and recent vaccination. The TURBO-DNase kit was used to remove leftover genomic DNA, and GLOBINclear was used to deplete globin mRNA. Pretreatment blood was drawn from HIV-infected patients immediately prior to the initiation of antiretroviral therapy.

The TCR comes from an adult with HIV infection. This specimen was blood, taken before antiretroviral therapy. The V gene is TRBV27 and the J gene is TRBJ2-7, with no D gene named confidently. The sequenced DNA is TGTGCCACCTCCGACGCGGATGGGTACGAGCAGTACTTC. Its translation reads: CATSDADGYEQYF.